This record concerns one T cell receptor beta chain sequence. These data come from a study of blood T cells in healthy people across ages. The authors ran a second PCR of roughly 7 to 11 cycles using a sample-barcoded 5' primer and a J-beta primer mix. Via MiXCR, TCRdb re-called the 5' RACE reads, giving one row per CDR3 protein. The sample contains about 1 million distinct CDR3 sequences, more than 35% of which appear only once. Germline CDR1 reads SGHVS; CDR2 reads FQNEAQ. This CDR3 region has 15 residues. V lost 1 base to trimming and J lost 3 bases, with 13 bases between them. The TCR originated in a woman aged 60-70 years in good health. The sample comprised blood. The J gene is TRBJ2-7, the V gene TRBV7-8, with D uncertain. The CDR3 DNA is TGTGCCAGCAGCTTAGTATTACCAAATGGCTACGAGCAGTACTTC. As protein: CASSLVLPNGYEQYF.